Following are 9 T cell receptor beta chains from one sample sequenced in a study of shared clonotypes between healthy human individuals. Clones were read by immunoSEQ multiplex PCR, and TCRdb kept only the in-frame ones, dropping some. The sample has about 1.1 million clones; approximately 80% are singletons. The sequenced material came from memory CD4+ T cells from PBMCs. Specified subset: CD45RA-negative fraction. These receptors all stem from a man between 18 and 35 years old in good health. Some clones in this sample may be carry-over from other donors' samples.

The J gene is TRBJ2-2, the V gene TRBV11-1; TRBD2 aligns across 11 bases. J was trimmed by 1 base and V by 5 bases; bases with no gene match: 3. The germline V gene encodes CDR1 SGHAT and CDR2 FQDESV (reference sequence). The CDR3 is made up of 16 amino acids. The CDR3 DNA follows: TGTGCCAGCAGCGGGGGGACTAGCGGGAACACCGGGGAGCTGTTTTTT. Protein product: CASSGGTSGNTGELFF.

The chain links TRBV5-6 to TRBJ2-2, with D maybe TRBD2 (5 bases). Germline-derived CDR1 and CDR2 are SGHDT and YYEEEE. Trimming shortened V by 0 bases and J by 0 bases, and 15 bases separated the two germline ends. This CDR3 has 18 residues. Here the CDR3 reads CASSLGSRRAANTGELFF. The CDR3 DNA sequence: TGTGCCAGCAGCTTGGGATCCCGGCGGGCGGCGAACACCGGGGAGCTGTTTTTT.

This chain links TRBV10-3 with TRBJ2-7; D might be TRBD1 (5 bases). The V end lost 0 bases, the J end lost 8 bases, and 8 bases lay between the germline ends. The CDR3 loop spans 12 amino acids. Germline V lookup: CDR1 ENHRY, CDR2 SYGVKD. This CDR3 is CAISESTVKQYF. CDR3 bases: TGTGCCATCAGTGAGTCGACAGTTAAGCAGTACTTC.

V is TRBV5-4 and J is TRBJ1-1; D remains unclear. Germline CDR1 reads SGHNT; CDR2 reads YYREEE (reference sequence). The CDR3 is 16 amino acids. Trimming took 0 bases from V and 4 from J, leaving 16 bases between them. The CDR3 region is CASSLGPISAGTEAFF. The CDR3 nucleotides read TGTGCCAGCAGCTTGGGGCCCATCTCGGCGGGCACTGAAGCTTTCTTT.

This clone was picked up a small number of times. The sample carries other DNA sequences with the same CDR3. The CDR3 DNA reads as TGCGCCAGCAGCTTGGCTTCCAACACTGAAGCTTTCTTT. It codes for CASSLASNTEAFF. The J gene is TRBJ1-1, the V gene TRBV5-1; no definite D call. The germline gives CDR1 SGHRS, CDR2 YFSETQ. V lost 0 bases to trimming and J lost 2 bases, with 5 bases between them. CDR3 length: 13 residues. The full variable domain, its missing parts supplied by reference TRBV5-1 and TRBJ1-1, is KAGVTQTPRYLIKTRGQQVTLSCSPISGHRSVSWYQQTPGQGLQFLFEYFSETQRNKGNFPGRFSGRQFSNSRSEMNVSTLELGDSALYLCASSLASNTEAFFGQGTRLTVV.

The V and J genes are TRBV2 and TRBJ1-5; no definite D call. The CDR3 length is 15 residues. V lost 4 bases and J lost 6, with 16 bases in between. Germline-derived CDR1 and CDR2 are SNHLY and FYNNEI. This CDR3 reads CASSVGPGRSQPQHF. CDR3 nucleotide sequence: TGTGCCAGCAGTGTAGGGCCCGGGAGGAGTCAGCCCCAGCATTTT.

This clone came up a few times. The chain couples TRBV27 to TRBJ2-7; D call uncertain. CDR1 MNHEY and CDR2 SMNVEV come from the germline V gene (reference sequence). CDR3 length: 16 residues. Trimming pared 5 bases from V and 2 bases from J, leaving 19 bases between. The DNA for the CDR3 is TGTGCCAGCAGTGCAGGTTTTAGCCCGCCAACCTACGAGCAGTACTTC. This translates into CASSAGFSPPTYEQYF.

The rearrangement joins TRBV2 to TRBJ2-3; D is ambiguous. Germline assignment: CDR1 SNHLY and CDR2 FYNNEI. CDR3 size: 16 residues. With 8 bases removed from V and 0 bases from J, the gap between germline ends came to 18 bases. DNA for the CDR3: TGTGCCAGCCGATCGGCGGCCTCCACTAGCACAGATACGCAGTATTTT. Protein: CASRSAASTSTDTQYF.

Only one count was recorded for this clone. The chain has TRBV11-2 and TRBJ2-1, with 11 positions matching TRBD2. The CDR3 loop spans 17 amino acids. Germline CDR1 SGHAT, CDR2 FQNNGV. The J segment lost 7 bases and the V segment lost 0 bases, leaving 8 bases of the junction unmatched. The CDR3 nucleotides read TGTGCCAGCAGCTTAGAGGTTATGATAGCGGGGGGGAATGAGCAGTTCTTC. Its protein product is CASSLEVMIAGGNEQFF.